The 27 T cell receptor beta chains in this list originate from one sample, sequenced in a study of blood T cell repertoires in COVID-19. Assay: immunoSEQ multiplex PCR; the TCRdb copy retains only in-frame clones and omits some. The table has approximately 200,000 clones, around 85% seen once; the top ten hold 18%. Material: PBMCs or T cells enriched from blood (not recorded which). The receptors here all came from a man in his forties who had recovered from COVID-19.

The chain recombines TRBV7-2 with TRBJ1-3, with a tentative D call TRBD1 (6 bases). CDR3 length: 16 amino acids. Germline CDR1 reads SGHTA; CDR2 reads FQGNSA. V lost 1 base, J lost 0 bases, and 10 bases lay in between. The CDR3 DNA is TGTGCCAGCAGCTTAGACACAGGGTTCTCTGGAAACACCATATATTTT. This sequence encodes CASSLDTGFSGNTIYF.

The genes are TRBV14 and TRBJ1-5, with no clear D. V lost 4 bases to trimming and J lost 0 bases, with 4 bases between them. CDR1 is SGHDN and CDR2 is FVKESK in the germline V gene. This CDR3 is built from 13 residues. The CDR3 bases are TGTGCCAGCAGCCTATATAGCAATCAGCCCCAGCATTTT. Protein: CASSLYSNQPQHF. The full variable domain, with the rest looked up from reference TRBV14 and TRBJ1-5, is EAGVTQFPSHSVIEKGQTVTLRCDPISGHDNLYWYRRVMGKEIKFLLHFVKESKQDESGMPNNRFLAERTGGTYSTLKVQPAELEDSGVYFCASSLYSNQPQHFGDGTRLSIL.

This clone was counted only a few times. The chain links TRBV7-9 to TRBJ1-1, with D possibly matching TRBD1 (5 bases). V lost 6 bases and J 3 bases, leaving 11 bases between the germline ends. The CDR3 length is 13 residues. Germline V CDR1 and CDR2: SEHNR, FQNEAQ (reference sequence). CDR3 DNA: TGTGCCAGCAGACCTGACAGCCACACTGAAGCTTTCTTT. It yields the protein CASRPDSHTEAFF.

The chain links TRBV19 to TRBJ1-5, with D perhaps TRBD1 (5 bases). Germline V gives CDR1 LNHDA, CDR2 SQIVND (reference sequence). V gave up 7 bases and J gave up 2 bases, with 30 bases separating them. This CDR3 is 20 amino acids long. For the CDR3, the DNA is TGTGCCAGTACCCTACGCCTCCTCCGGGCCCCCGGAGGGGGCAATCAGCCCCAGCATTTT. Its protein product is CASTLRLLRAPGGGNQPQHF. Variable domain in full (rest from reference TRBV19 and TRBJ1-5): DGGITQSPKYLFRKEGQNVTLSCEQNLNHDAMYWYRQDPGQGLRLIYYSQIVNDFQKGDIAEGYSVSREKKESFPLTVTSAQKNPTAFYLCASTLRLLRAPGGGNQPQHFGDGTRLSIL.

The CDR3 region has the DNA TGTGCCAGCAGACGGACAGGGGGGAGAGAGACCCAGTACTTC. Translating gives CASRRTGGRETQYF. This sequence joins TRBV6-5 and TRBJ2-5, with TRBD1 matching over 10 bases. The CDR3 spans 14 residues. Losses at the gene ends were 6 bases for V and 4 bases for J; bases not matched to a gene: 5. The germline gives CDR1 MNHEY, CDR2 SVGAGI.

The CDR3 region has the DNA TGTGCCAGCAGCTATACCAGCGGGGAGGGCTACGAGCAGTACTTC. Its protein product is CASSYTSGEGYEQYF. The chain uses TRBV5-5 and TRBJ2-7, with 7 positions matching TRBD2. Germline assignment: CDR1 SGHKS and CDR2 YYEKEE (reference sequence). This CDR3 is 15 amino acids long. With 3 bases clipped from V and 3 bases from J, the junction kept 9 bases outside the gene matches.

J is TRBJ2-2 and V is TRBV3-1 (or the pseudogene TRBV3-2); D possibly corresponds to TRBD2 (6 bases). With 0 bases removed from V and 4 bases from J, the gap between germline ends came to 27 bases. Germline CDR1 LGHDT, CDR2 YNNKEL (reference sequence). The CDR3 totals 21 residues. CDR3 region: CASSQDKGRGVWVMGTGELFF. For the CDR3, the DNA is TGTGCCAGCAGCCAAGATAAGGGTCGCGGGGTCTGGGTAATGGGCACCGGGGAGCTGTTTTTT.

For this clone: In the same sample, other DNA sequences code for this CDR3. The chain joins TRBV2 to TRBJ1-5; D ambiguous. Trimming stripped 1 base from V and 2 bases from J, with 6 bases between. Germline-derived CDR1 and CDR2 are SNHLY and FYNNEI. The CDR3 runs 14 residues. As DNA, the CDR3 is TGTGCCAGCAGTGAAGACAGAGGCAATCAGCCCCAGCATTTT. Protein: CASSEDRGNQPQHF.

The rearrangement uses TRBV7-9 and TRBJ1-1; tentatively, D is TRBD1 (6 bases). Trimming left V 5 bases short and J 4 bases short, with 20 bases between. Germline values: CDR1 SEHNR, CDR2 FQNEAQ (reference sequence). CDR3 length equals 16 residues. CDR3 DNA sequence: TGTGCCAGCAGCCCAGGGGTTGGTGGGGTGAGCACTGAAGCTTTCTTT. Residues: CASSPGVGGVSTEAFF.

The J gene is TRBJ2-2, the V gene TRBV7-9, with 9 bases identical to TRBD2. CDR1 and CDR2 from the germline V gene are SEHNR and FQNEAQ (reference sequence). Unmatched junction bases numbered 4, after V lost 4 bases and J lost 1 base. This CDR3 region has 16 residues. The DNA for the CDR3 is TGTGCCAGCAGCTCGACTAGCGGACTGAACACCGGGGAGCTGTTTTTT. Translating gives CASSSTSGLNTGELFF.

The chain links TRBV7-9 to TRBJ2-7, with 11 bases that match TRBD2. Germline CDR1 reads SEHNR; CDR2 reads FQNEAQ (reference sequence). Unmatched junction bases numbered 6, after V lost 2 bases and J lost 3 bases. The CDR3 contains 16 residues. The chain's CDR3 is CASSLPIAGGNYEQYF. In DNA, the CDR3 is TGTGCCAGCAGCTTACCTATAGCGGGAGGGAACTACGAGCAGTACTTC.

The J gene is TRBJ2-3, the V gene TRBV13; 10 nucleotides agree with TRBD2. CDR1 and CDR2 from the germline V gene are PRHDT and FYEKMQ (reference sequence). V shed 3 bases and J 5 bases; nucleotides not matched to a gene: 5. CDR3 length: 15 residues. The CDR3 nucleotides are TGTGCCAGCAGCTTTCCTCGGACTAGCGGAGATACGCAGTATTTT. This gives the protein CASSFPRTSGDTQYF. The full variable domain, in which reference TRBV13 and TRBJ2-3 provide the parts outside the CDR3, is AAGVIQSPRHLIKEKRETATLKCYPIPRHDTVYWYQQGPGQDPQFLISFYEKMQSDKGSIPDRFSAQQFSDYHSELNMSSLELGDSALYFCASSFPRTSGDTQYFGPGTRLTVL.

This sequence joins TRBV10-3 and TRBJ2-7; no clear D gene. Germline V gene data show CDR1 as ENHRY and CDR2 as SYGVKD. The length of the CDR3 is 14 residues. The V end was cut by 4 bases, the J end by 2 bases, with 12 bases between. The chain's CDR3 is CAISGPDSTYEQYF. The CDR3 coding sequence is TGTGCCATCAGTGGACCAGACTCTACCTACGAGCAGTACTTC.

This sequence joins TRBV13 and TRBJ1-3; tentatively, D is TRBD1 (6 bases). The CDR3 is made up of 13 amino acids. Germline-derived CDR1 and CDR2 are PRHDT and FYEKMQ (reference sequence). Trimming took 5 bases from V and 8 from J, leaving 13 bases between them. The DNA of the CDR3 is TGTGCCAGCAGCACGCTGGGGGGGCACACCATATATTTT. It yields the protein CASSTLGGHTIYF.

The V gene is TRBV10-3, the J gene TRBJ1-6; D is possibly TRBD1 (6 bases). This CDR3 has 13 amino acids. The germline V gene encodes CDR1 ENHRY and CDR2 SYGVKD. V shed 10 bases and J shed 7 bases, with 14 bases lying between them. CDR3 nucleotide sequence: TGTGCCACCAACAGGGAGGGCAATTCACCCCTCCACTTT. Translating it yields CATNREGNSPLHF.

The J gene is TRBJ2-1, the V gene TRBV6-2 or TRBV6-3; TRBD2 matches at 8 bases. The ends lost 5 bases at V and 7 bases at J; junction bases unmatched: 13. The CDR3 is 16 residues long. The germline V gene encodes CDR1 MNHEY and CDR2 SVGEGT. CDR3 coding DNA: TGTGCCAGCAGTCGCGTAGCGGGACTGAACGTGAATGAGCAGTTCTTC. Its protein product is CASSRVAGLNVNEQFF.

V gene TRBV7-9 combines with J gene TRBJ1-1; tentatively, D is TRBD1 (5 bases). Germline CDR1 reads SEHNR; CDR2 reads FQNEAQ (reference sequence). The CDR3 consists of 14 residues. V was trimmed by 4 bases and J by 0 bases, leaving 9 bases between them. The CDR3 nucleotides read TGTGCCAGCAGCTACGGACATGTGAACACTGAAGCTTTCTTT. It specifies CASSYGHVNTEAFF. The variable domain in full, completed from reference TRBV7-9 and TRBJ1-1, reads DTGVSQNPRHKITKRGQNVTFRCDPISEHNRLYWYRQTLGQGPEFLTYFQNEAQLEKSRLLSDRFSAERPKGSFSTLEIQRTEQGDSAMYLCASSYGHVNTEAFFGQGTRLTVV.

This chain joins TRBV4-1 and TRBJ1-6; D gene ambiguous. V dropped 0 bases and J dropped 3 bases, with 9 bases sitting between them. This CDR3 has 16 residues. CDR1 MGHRA and CDR2 YSYEKL come from the germline V gene. The CDR3 is CASSQDRGLYNSPLHF. CDR3 in DNA: TGCGCCAGCAGCCAAGATCGAGGTCTCTATAATTCACCCCTCCACTTT.

This chain links TRBV19 with TRBJ2-7; D possibly corresponds to TRBD1 (6 bases). Trimming took 1 base from V and 1 from J, leaving 11 bases between them. The germline CDR1 and CDR2 sequences are LNHDA and SQIVND (reference sequence). This CDR3 has 15 amino acids. In DNA, the CDR3 is TGTGCCAGTAGTATAGGACCAGGGGAGTCCTACGAGCAGTACTTC. As protein: CASSIGPGESYEQYF. The full variable domain, completed using reference TRBV19 and TRBJ2-7, is DGGITQSPKYLFRKEGQNVTLSCEQNLNHDAMYWYRQDPGQGLRLIYYSQIVNDFQKGDIAEGYSVSREKKESFPLTVTSAQKNPTAFYLCASSIGPGESYEQYFGPGTRLTVT.

The chain combines TRBV28 with TRBJ2-7; 7 bases agree with TRBD1. Germline assignment: CDR1 MDHEN and CDR2 SYDVKM. The CDR3 has 15 amino acids. V shed 3 bases and J 3 bases; nucleotides not matched to a gene: 8. The CDR3 protein is CASSFLGQGVYEQYF. The CDR3 nucleotides are TGTGCCAGCAGTTTTTTGGGGCAGGGGGTCTACGAGCAGTACTTC.

The gene calls are TRBV4-1 and TRBJ2-7, with TRBD2 matching over 11 bases. CDR3 length: 16 residues. J lost 5 bases, V lost 1 base, and 7 bases had no gene match. The germline CDR1 and CDR2 sequences are MGHRA and YSYEKL. CDR3 sequence: CASSQVLTSGSHEQYF. CDR3 nucleotide sequence: TGCGCCAGCAGCCAAGTTTTAACTAGCGGGAGCCACGAGCAGTACTTC.

The gene calls are TRBV2 and TRBJ1-1; TRBD1 is a possible D gene (5 bases). V lost 2 bases and J lost 8, with 18 bases in between. The CDR3 is 15 amino acids. The germline V gene has CDR1 SNHLY and CDR2 FYNNEI. The CDR3 region is CASSETRGSKSEAFF. The CDR3 nucleotides read TGTGCCAGCAGTGAAACCCGGGGGAGTAAATCCGAAGCTTTCTTT.

The chain is built from TRBV29-1 and TRBJ2-2; D possibly corresponds to TRBD1 (6 bases). Trimming shortened V by 7 bases and J by 6 bases, and 9 bases separated the two germline ends. This CDR3 is built from 11 residues. Looked up from germline, CDR1 is SQVTM and CDR2 is ANQGSEA. The CDR3 nucleotides read TGCAGCGGCAGGGGTTCCGGGGAGCTGTTTTTT. This sequence encodes CSGRGSGELFF.

The J gene is TRBJ2-7, the V gene TRBV4-3; D is possibly TRBD1 (5 bases). The germline CDR1 and CDR2 sequences are LGHNA and YSLEER. Trimming removed 0 bases from V and 4 bases from J, with 13 bases in between. The CDR3 has 15 residues. The CDR3 coding sequence is TGCGCCAGCAGCCAAGATTTTTTTAGGGGATACGAGCAGTACTTC. Translated, it gives CASSQDFFRGYEQYF.

This clone was observed a few times. The gene calls are TRBV5-1 and TRBJ1-4; weak D call: TRBD1 (6 bases). V lost 0 bases and J 4 bases, leaving 10 bases between the germline ends. The CDR3 length is 15 residues. From germline, CDR1 is SGHRS and CDR2 YFSETQ. The CDR3 spells CASSLADSLNEKLFF. The CDR3 region has the DNA TGCGCCAGCAGCTTGGCGGACAGCCTTAATGAAAAACTGTTTTTT. Variable domain in full (rest from reference TRBV5-1 and TRBJ1-4): KAGVTQTPRYLIKTRGQQVTLSCSPISGHRSVSWYQQTPGQGLQFLFEYFSETQRNKGNFPGRFSGRQFSNSRSEMNVSTLELGDSALYLCASSLADSLNEKLFFGSGTQLSVL.

The J gene is TRBJ2-4, the V gene TRBV18; TRBD2 matches at 9 bases. CDR3 length: 19 amino acids. The germline V gene has CDR1 KGHSH and CDR2 LQKENI. The trim removed 0 bases at V and 0 bases at J, leaving 9 bases unmatched. The CDR3 bases are TGTGCCAGCTCACCACCGAGAGCAGCGGGAGGAGTAGCCAAAAACATTCAGTACTTC. Protein product: CASSPPRAAGGVAKNIQYF.

The chain uses TRBV11-2 and TRBJ1-2; D is undetermined. Germline V gives CDR1 SGHAT, CDR2 FQNNGV. The CDR3 loop spans 14 amino acids. Trimming pared 5 bases from V and 4 bases from J, leaving 14 bases between. CDR3 loop: CASSPLGRIYGYTF. CDR3 sequence (DNA): TGTGCCAGCAGCCCCCTGGGGAGGATCTATGGCTACACCTTC.